A selection of T cell receptor beta chains follows, all from one sample in a study of shared clonotypes between healthy human individuals. The table came from immunoSEQ multiplex PCR; TCRdb's copy has only in-frame clones and leaves some out. The sample records roughly 2.4 million clones, approximately 94% being singletons. The sample consisted of naive CD4+ T cells sorted from blood. The receptors were sampled from a man younger than 30 in good health. The CDR3 runs from the conserved cysteine through the conserved F or W. Fields, in order: J gene, V gene, clone size, D gene, CDR3 protein, CDR3 DNA. A D gene is named only where the DNA matches it firmly. The listing skips clone size in some rows; elsewhere it reads once, few, many or a size class.

j_gene: TRBJ2-2
v_gene: TRBV5-1
abundance: NA
d_gene: TRBD1
CDR3aa: CASRTGHQSGELFF
CDR3nt: TGCGCCAGTCGGACAGGGCATCAGAGCGGGGAGCTGTTTTTT

j_gene: TRBJ1-5
v_gene: TRBV10-3
abundance: once
d_gene: NA
CDR3aa: CAISGDFRLNQPQHF
CDR3nt: TGTGCCATCAGTGGGGATTTCAGACTCAATCAGCCCCAGCATTTT

j_gene: TRBJ1-2
v_gene: TRBV18
abundance: NA
d_gene: TRBD1
CDR3aa: CASSTQGAPQNGYTF
CDR3nt: TGTGCCAGCTCAACACAGGGGGCCCCGCAGAATGGCTACACCTTC

j_gene: TRBJ1-5
v_gene: TRBV7-2
abundance: NA
d_gene: NA
CDR3aa: CASSLPNQPQHF
CDR3nt: TGTGCCAGCAGCTTACCCAATCAGCCCCAGCATTTT

j_gene: TRBJ1-2
v_gene: TRBV7-2
abundance: NA
d_gene: TRBD1
CDR3aa: CASSVPGGARNGYTF
CDR3nt: TGTGCCAGCAGCGTCCCAGGGGGCGCGAGGAATGGCTACACCTTC

j_gene: TRBJ1-1
v_gene: TRBV5-1
abundance: NA
d_gene: NA
CDR3aa: CASMYQLGTEAFF
CDR3nt: TGCGCCAGCATGTACCAACTTGGGACTGAAGCTTTCTTT

j_gene: TRBJ2-5
v_gene: TRBV5-5
abundance: NA
d_gene: TRBD1
CDR3aa: CASSPWTGQETQYF
CDR3nt: TGTGCCAGCAGCCCGTGGACAGGCCAAGAGACCCAGTACTTC

j_gene: TRBJ2-7
v_gene: TRBV2
abundance: NA
d_gene: NA
CDR3aa: CASTIWSSGNEQYF
CDR3nt: TGTGCCAGCACAATTTGGTCGTCAGGGAACGAGCAGTACTTC

j_gene: TRBJ1-5
v_gene: TRBV2
abundance: NA
d_gene: TRBD1
CDR3aa: CASSDRTGGNQPQHF
CDR3nt: TGTGCCAGCAGTGACAGGACAGGGGGAAATCAGCCCCAGCATTTT

j_gene: TRBJ1-1
v_gene: TRBV28
abundance: NA
d_gene: NA
CDR3aa: CASSPNNWAEAFF
CDR3nt: TGTGCCAGCAGTCCCAACAACTGGGCTGAAGCTTTCTTT

j_gene: TRBJ2-2
v_gene: TRBV11-3
abundance: once
d_gene: TRBD2
CDR3aa: CASSSLAGTGELFF
CDR3nt: TGTGCCAGCAGCTCTCTAGCGGGAACCGGGGAGCTGTTTTTT

j_gene: TRBJ1-5
v_gene: TRBV5-8
abundance: NA
d_gene: NA
CDR3aa: CASSLGESLYSNQPQHF
CDR3nt: TGTGCCAGCAGCTTGGGGGAGTCTCTCTATAGCAATCAGCCCCAGCATTTT

j_gene: TRBJ1-2
v_gene: TRBV6-1
abundance: NA
d_gene: NA
CDR3aa: CASSEGQPNYGYTF
CDR3nt: TGTGCCAGCAGTGAAGGACAACCCAACTATGGCTACACCTTC

j_gene: TRBJ1-5
v_gene: TRBV7-6
abundance: NA
d_gene: NA
CDR3aa: CASSLGQPQHF
CDR3nt: TGTGCCAGCAGCTTAGGCCAGCCCCAGCATTTT

j_gene: TRBJ2-7
v_gene: TRBV6-5
abundance: NA
d_gene: NA
CDR3aa: CASAKVHQGLEQYF
CDR3nt: TGTGCCAGCGCCAAGGTGCACCAGGGGCTCGAGCAGTACTTC

j_gene: TRBJ2-7
v_gene: TRBV27
abundance: NA
d_gene: NA
CDR3aa: CASSSGLATYEQYF
CDR3nt: TGTGCCAGCAGTTCAGGACTGGCGACCTACGAGCAGTACTTC

j_gene: TRBJ2-3
v_gene: TRBV28
abundance: NA
d_gene: NA
CDR3aa: CASSFSRTPTDTQYF
CDR3nt: TGTGCCAGCAGTTTTTCCAGGACGCCCACAGATACGCAGTATTTT

j_gene: TRBJ1-4
v_gene: TRBV10-3
abundance: NA
d_gene: NA
CDR3aa: CAIRSSPPNEKLFF
CDR3nt: TGTGCCATCAGGTCATCACCGCCTAATGAAAAACTGTTTTTT

j_gene: TRBJ2-3
v_gene: TRBV18
abundance: NA
d_gene: NA
CDR3aa: CASSPGAGDTQYF
CDR3nt: TGTGCCAGCTCACCAGGGGCCGGAGATACGCAGTATTTT

j_gene: TRBJ1-1
v_gene: TRBV5-1
abundance: NA
d_gene: TRBD1
CDR3aa: CASSAGQMNTEAFF
CDR3nt: TGCGCCAGCAGCGCGGGACAGATGAACACTGAAGCTTTCTTT

j_gene: TRBJ2-1
v_gene: TRBV28
abundance: NA
d_gene: TRBD2
CDR3aa: CASSPFRTSMNEQFF
CDR3nt: TGTGCCAGCAGCCCGTTCCGGACTAGCATGAATGAGCAGTTCTTC

j_gene: TRBJ2-7
v_gene: TRBV7-8
abundance: NA
d_gene: TRBD1
CDR3aa: CASSPDRGLSYEQYF
CDR3nt: TGTGCCAGCAGCCCCGACAGGGGGCTATCCTACGAGCAGTACTTC

j_gene: TRBJ1-1
v_gene: TRBV30
abundance: NA
d_gene: NA
CDR3aa: CAWGLQENTEAFF
CDR3nt: TGTGCCTGGGGCCTACAGGAGAACACTGAAGCTTTCTTT

j_gene: TRBJ1-3
v_gene: TRBV28
abundance: NA
d_gene: NA
CDR3aa: CASSLVQGLSGNTIYF
CDR3nt: TGTGCCAGCAGTTTAGTGCAGGGTTTGTCTGGAAACACCATATATTTT

j_gene: TRBJ2-3
v_gene: TRBV27
abundance: NA
d_gene: NA
CDR3aa: CASSLVGGTQYF
CDR3nt: TGTGCCAGCAGTTTGGTAGGTGGGACGCAGTATTTT

j_gene: TRBJ2-7
v_gene: TRBV19
abundance: NA
d_gene: TRBD1
CDR3aa: CASSTPATPGTGRSYEQYF
CDR3nt: TGTGCCAGTAGTACCCCGGCTACCCCCGGGACAGGTCGCTCCTACGAGCAGTACTTC

j_gene: TRBJ2-7
v_gene: TRBV6-6
abundance: NA
d_gene: NA
CDR3aa: CASRHGGSGEDEQYF
CDR3nt: TGTGCCAGCAGGCATGGGGGGTCAGGGGAGGACGAGCAGTACTTC

j_gene: TRBJ2-1
v_gene: TRBV6-1
abundance: NA
d_gene: NA
CDR3aa: CASSVQGNEQFF
CDR3nt: TGTGCCAGCAGCGTACAGGGCAATGAGCAGTTCTTC

j_gene: TRBJ1-6
v_gene: TRBV18
abundance: NA
d_gene: TRBD1
CDR3aa: CASSPSPGQGNSPLHF
CDR3nt: TGTGCCAGCTCACCGTCTCCGGGACAGGGTAATTCACCCCTCCACTTT

j_gene: TRBJ1-6
v_gene: TRBV4-3
abundance: NA
d_gene: NA
CDR3aa: CASSQVRTALNPPNSPLHF
CDR3nt: TGCGCCAGCAGCCAAGTTCGGACTGCACTTAACCCACCGAATTCACCCCTCCACTTT

j_gene: TRBJ2-5
v_gene: TRBV5-1
abundance: NA
d_gene: TRBD1
CDR3aa: CASSLLGQASTGGETQYF
CDR3nt: TGCGCCAGCAGCTTGTTGGGACAGGCTTCAACTGGGGGAGAGACCCAGTACTTC

j_gene: TRBJ1-1
v_gene: TRBV25-1
abundance: NA
d_gene: TRBD1
CDR3aa: CASSAPTGVLTEAFF
CDR3nt: TGTGCCAGCAGTGCCCCGACAGGGGTCCTCACTGAAGCTTTCTTT

j_gene: TRBJ1-1
v_gene: TRBV18
abundance: once
d_gene: TRBD1
CDR3aa: CASSLPTGGFTEAFF
CDR3nt: TGTGCCAGCTCGCTACCGACAGGGGGTTTTACTGAAGCTTTCTTT

j_gene: TRBJ1-3
v_gene: TRBV7-9
abundance: NA
d_gene: TRBD1
CDR3aa: CASSEQGAGNTIYF
CDR3nt: TGTGCCAGCAGCGAACAGGGGGCTGGAAACACCATATATTTT

j_gene: TRBJ1-4
v_gene: TRBV5-1
abundance: NA
d_gene: NA
CDR3aa: CASSLAHSNEKLFF
CDR3nt: TGCGCCAGCAGCTTGGCACACAGTAATGAAAAACTGTTTTTT

j_gene: TRBJ1-5
v_gene: TRBV6-4
abundance: NA
d_gene: NA
CDR3aa: CASRPRPGGFHQPQHF
CDR3nt: TGTGCCAGCAGACCACGCCCGGGTGGTTTTCATCAGCCCCAGCATTTT

j_gene: TRBJ1-1
v_gene: TRBV2
abundance: NA
d_gene: NA
CDR3aa: CASISGRLNTEAFF
CDR3nt: TGTGCCAGCATATCAGGGAGGTTGAACACTGAAGCTTTCTTT

j_gene: TRBJ2-1
v_gene: TRBV2
abundance: NA
d_gene: TRBD1
CDR3aa: CASEKETGISNEQFF
CDR3nt: TGTGCCAGCGAGAAGGAGACAGGGATCTCAAATGAGCAGTTCTTC

j_gene: TRBJ1-6
v_gene: TRBV7-9
abundance: NA
d_gene: NA
CDR3aa: CASSSSGGLYSPLHF
CDR3nt: TGTGCCAGCAGCTCTTCCGGGGGCCTCTATTCACCCCTCCACTTT

j_gene: TRBJ1-1
v_gene: TRBV7-9
abundance: NA
d_gene: TRBD1
CDR3aa: CASSEGTANTEAFF
CDR3nt: TGTGCCAGCAGCGAGGGGACAGCGAACACTGAAGCTTTCTTT

j_gene: TRBJ2-2
v_gene: TRBV6-6
abundance: NA
d_gene: NA
CDR3aa: CASSYSQSTGELFF
CDR3nt: TGTGCCAGCAGTTACTCGCAAAGCACCGGGGAGCTGTTTTTT

j_gene: TRBJ1-4
v_gene: TRBV30
abundance: NA
d_gene: NA
CDR3aa: CAWSVEWNEKLFF
CDR3nt: TGTGCCTGGAGTGTAGAATGGAATGAAAAACTGTTTTTT

j_gene: TRBJ1-1
v_gene: TRBV14
abundance: NA
d_gene: NA
CDR3aa: CASSQVMSEAFF
CDR3nt: TGTGCCAGCAGCCAAGTGATGAGTGAAGCTTTCTTT

j_gene: TRBJ1-1
v_gene: TRBV11-2
abundance: once
d_gene: NA
CDR3aa: CASSVWERNTEAFF
CDR3nt: TGTGCCAGCAGCGTTTGGGAGAGGAACACTGAAGCTTTCTTT

j_gene: TRBJ1-5
v_gene: TRBV28
abundance: NA
d_gene: NA
CDR3aa: CASSSSTGATYSNQPQHF
CDR3nt: TGTGCCAGCAGTTCCTCGACAGGCGCCACATATAGCAATCAGCCCCAGCATTTT

j_gene: TRBJ2-5
v_gene: TRBV18
abundance: NA
d_gene: TRBD2
CDR3aa: CASSPGLAGVETQYF
CDR3nt: TGTGCCAGCTCACCGGGACTAGCGGGGGTAGAGACCCAGTACTTC

j_gene: TRBJ1-1
v_gene: TRBV4-1
abundance: NA
d_gene: NA
CDR3aa: CASSTSGGFGGGTEAFF
CDR3nt: TGCGCCAGCAGCACATCCGGAGGGTTTGGGGGGGGCACTGAAGCTTTCTTT

j_gene: TRBJ2-4
v_gene: TRBV30
abundance: NA
d_gene: NA
CDR3aa: CAWRSSGGLGYF
CDR3nt: TGTGCCTGGAGATCATCCGGGGGCCTGGGGTACTTC

j_gene: TRBJ1-4
v_gene: TRBV11-2
abundance: NA
d_gene: NA
CDR3aa: CASSRSGFF
CDR3nt: TGTGCCAGCAGCCGAAGTGGGTTTTTT